This entry describes one T cell receptor (beta chain). Its antigen is still unknown. Different DNA sequences within this sample yield the same CDR3. The sample belongs to a study of T cell responses to AZD1222 COVID-19 vaccine. The study, taken as a whole, reports: Of the AZD1222 recipients, only 5 to 7 were seropositive at baseline. The reported proportion of spike-specific TCRs targeting unmutated variant regions was nearly half. Receipt of two AZD1222 doses was followed by a rise in Spike-specific TCR breadth and depth.

Using immunoSEQ multiplex PCR, the repertoire was profiled, and TCRdb retains in-frame clones only, with some absent. In the table there are 100,000 to 150,000 clones, roughly 88% of which are singletons. Looked up from germline, CDR1 is KGHSH and CDR2 is LQKENI. The CDR3 contains 11 residues. Trimming shortened V by 2 bases and J by 4 bases, and 0 bases separated the two germline ends. The clonotype comes from an adult in good health. The V and J genes are TRBV18 and TRBJ1-3; no clear D. Specimen: peripheral blood, collected on day 0 of AZD1222 vaccination. CDR3 region: CASSPGNTIYF. CDR3 bases: TGTGCCAGCTCACCAGGAAACACCATATATTTT.